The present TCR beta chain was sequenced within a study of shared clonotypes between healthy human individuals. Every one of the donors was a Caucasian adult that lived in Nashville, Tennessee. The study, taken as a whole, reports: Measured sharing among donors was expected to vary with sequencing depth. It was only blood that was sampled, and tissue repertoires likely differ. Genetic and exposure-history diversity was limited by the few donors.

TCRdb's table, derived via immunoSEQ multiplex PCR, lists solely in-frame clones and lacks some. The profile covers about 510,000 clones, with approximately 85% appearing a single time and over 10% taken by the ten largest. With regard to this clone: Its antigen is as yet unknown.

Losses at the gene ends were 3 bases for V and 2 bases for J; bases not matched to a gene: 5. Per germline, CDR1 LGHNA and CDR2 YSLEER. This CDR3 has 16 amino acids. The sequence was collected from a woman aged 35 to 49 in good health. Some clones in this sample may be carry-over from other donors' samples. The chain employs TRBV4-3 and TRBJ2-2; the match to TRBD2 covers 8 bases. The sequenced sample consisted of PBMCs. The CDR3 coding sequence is TGCGCCAGCAGCCACACTAGCGGAGCTAACACCGGGGAGCTGTTTTTT. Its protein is CASSHTSGANTGELFF.